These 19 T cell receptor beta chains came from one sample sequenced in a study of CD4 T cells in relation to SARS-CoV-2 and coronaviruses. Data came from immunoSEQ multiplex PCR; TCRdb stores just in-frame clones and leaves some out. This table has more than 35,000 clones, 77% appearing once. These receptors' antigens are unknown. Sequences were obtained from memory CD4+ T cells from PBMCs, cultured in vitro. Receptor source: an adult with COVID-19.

CDR3 residues: CASRVGGHTGELFF. As DNA, the CDR3 is TGTGCCAGCCGGGTGGGGGGCCACACCGGGGAGCTGTTTTTT. The chain uses TRBV6-5 and TRBJ2-2, with D perhaps matching TRBD1 or TRBD2 (6 bases each). The germline V gene encodes CDR1 MNHEY and CDR2 SVGAGI. The CDR3 totals 14 residues. Trimming removed 8 bases from V and 3 bases from J, with 13 bases in between.

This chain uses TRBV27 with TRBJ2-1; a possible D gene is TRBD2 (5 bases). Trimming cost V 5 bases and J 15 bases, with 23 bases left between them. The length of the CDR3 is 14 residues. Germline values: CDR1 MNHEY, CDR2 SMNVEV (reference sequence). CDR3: CASSRPGGSMGWFF. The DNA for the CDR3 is TGTGCCAGCAGTAGACCCGGAGGTTCTATGGGGTGGTTCTTC.

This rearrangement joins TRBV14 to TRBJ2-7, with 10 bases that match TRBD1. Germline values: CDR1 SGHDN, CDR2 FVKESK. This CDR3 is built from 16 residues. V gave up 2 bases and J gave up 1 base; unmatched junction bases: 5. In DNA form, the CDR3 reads TGTGCCAGCAGCCAATCGGGACAGGGGAATTCCTACGAGCAGTACTTC. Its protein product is CASSQSGQGNSYEQYF.

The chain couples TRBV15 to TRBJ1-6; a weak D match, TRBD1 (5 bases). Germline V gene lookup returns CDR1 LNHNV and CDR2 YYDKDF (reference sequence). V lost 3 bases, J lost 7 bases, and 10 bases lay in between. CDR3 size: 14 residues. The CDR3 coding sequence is TGTGCCACCAGCAGGACAGCTGAAAATTCACCCCTCCACTTT. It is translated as CATSRTAENSPLHF. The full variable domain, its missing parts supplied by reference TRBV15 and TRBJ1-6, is DAMVIQNPRYQVTQFGKPVTLSCSQTLNHNVMYWYQQKSSQAPKLLFHYYDKDFNNEADTPDNFQSRRPNTSFCFLDIRSPGLGDTAMYLCATSRTAENSPLHFGNGTRLTVT.

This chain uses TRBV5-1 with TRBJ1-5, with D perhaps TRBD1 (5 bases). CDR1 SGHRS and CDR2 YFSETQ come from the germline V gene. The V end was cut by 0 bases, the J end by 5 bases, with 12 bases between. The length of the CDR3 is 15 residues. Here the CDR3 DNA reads TGCGCCAGCAGCTTGGTTCCAGGGAACGATCAGCCCCAGCATTTT. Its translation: CASSLVPGNDQPQHF.

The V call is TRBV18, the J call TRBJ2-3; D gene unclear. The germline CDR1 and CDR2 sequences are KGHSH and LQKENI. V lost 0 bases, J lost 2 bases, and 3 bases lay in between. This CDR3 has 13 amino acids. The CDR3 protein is CASSPPVTDTQYF. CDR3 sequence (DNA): TGTGCCAGCTCACCACCGGTCACAGATACGCAGTATTTT.

CDR3 protein: CASSPPSSYEQYF. The CDR3 bases are TGTGCCAGCTCACCGCCGAGCTCCTACGAGCAGTACTTC. The rearrangement links TRBV18 to TRBJ2-7; D ambiguous. Trimming took off 3 bases at V and 0 bases at J, with 6 bases between the two ends. Germline CDR1 is KGHSH and CDR2 is LQKENI. The CDR3 totals 13 residues.

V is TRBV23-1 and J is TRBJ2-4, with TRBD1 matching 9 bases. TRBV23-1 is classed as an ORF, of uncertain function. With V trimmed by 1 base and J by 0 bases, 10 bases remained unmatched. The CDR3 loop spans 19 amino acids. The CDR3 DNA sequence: TGCGCCAGCAGTCAATTACCCGCACACAGGGGGCTAGCCAAAAACATTCAGTACTTC. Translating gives CASSQLPAHRGLAKNIQYF.

The chain's CDR3 is CASSVTRGGSYEQYF. Here the CDR3 DNA reads TGTGCCAGCAGCGTAACTAGGGGGGGCTCCTACGAGCAGTACTTC. The V and J genes are TRBV5-5 and TRBJ2-7; maybe TRBD2 (7 bases). CDR1 and CDR2 (germline): SGHKS, YYEKEE (reference sequence). The CDR3 has 15 amino acids. Between the trimmed V and J ends, which lost 4 bases and 0 bases, there was a span of 14 bases.

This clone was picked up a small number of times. In DNA form, the CDR3 reads TGTGCCAGCAGCCATGGACAGAAGGGCTACGAGCAGTACTTC. This translates into CASSHGQKGYEQYF. This chain uses TRBV7-9 with TRBJ2-7; D may be TRBD1 (6 bases). This CDR3 is 14 amino acids long. Trimming cost V 5 bases and J 3 bases, with 14 bases left between them. Germline V gene sequence: CDR1 SEHNR, CDR2 FQNEAQ (reference sequence).

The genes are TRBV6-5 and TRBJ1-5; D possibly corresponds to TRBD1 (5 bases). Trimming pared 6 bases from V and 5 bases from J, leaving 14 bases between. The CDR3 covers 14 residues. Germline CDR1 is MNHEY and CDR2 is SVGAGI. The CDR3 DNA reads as TGTGCCAGCAGCGACGGGACGGAGTATCAGCCCCAGCATTTT. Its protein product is CASSDGTEYQPQHF.

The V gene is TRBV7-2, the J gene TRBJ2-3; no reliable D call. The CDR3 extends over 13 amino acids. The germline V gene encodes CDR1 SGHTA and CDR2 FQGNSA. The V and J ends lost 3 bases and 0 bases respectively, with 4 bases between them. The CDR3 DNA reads TGTGCCAGCAGCTTGGCCAGCACAGATACGCAGTATTTT. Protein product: CASSLASTDTQYF.

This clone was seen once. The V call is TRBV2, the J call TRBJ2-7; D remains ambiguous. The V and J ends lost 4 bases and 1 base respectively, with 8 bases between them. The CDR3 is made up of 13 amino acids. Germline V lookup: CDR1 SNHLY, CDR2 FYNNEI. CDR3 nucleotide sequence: TGTGCCAGCAGTGCAGGCCAGTCCTACGAGCAGTACTTC. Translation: CASSAGQSYEQYF.

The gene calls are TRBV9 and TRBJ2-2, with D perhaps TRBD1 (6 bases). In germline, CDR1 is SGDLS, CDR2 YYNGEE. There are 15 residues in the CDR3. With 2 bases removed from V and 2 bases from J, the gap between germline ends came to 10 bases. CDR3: CASSVDSYNTGELFF. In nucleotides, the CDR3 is TGTGCCAGCAGCGTGGACAGCTATAACACCGGGGAGCTGTTTTTT.

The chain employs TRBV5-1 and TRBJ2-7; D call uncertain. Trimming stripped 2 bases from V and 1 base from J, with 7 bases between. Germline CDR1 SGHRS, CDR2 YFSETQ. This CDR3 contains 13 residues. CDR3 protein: CASSFTESYEQYF. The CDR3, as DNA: TGCGCCAGCAGCTTCACGGAATCCTACGAGCAGTACTTC.

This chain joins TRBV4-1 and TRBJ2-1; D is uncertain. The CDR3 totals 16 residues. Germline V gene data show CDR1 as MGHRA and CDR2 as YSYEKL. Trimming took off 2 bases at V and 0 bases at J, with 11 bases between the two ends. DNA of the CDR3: TGCGCCAGCAGCCAATCGGAGCTAAGCTCCTACAATGAGCAGTTCTTC. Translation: CASSQSELSSYNEQFF.

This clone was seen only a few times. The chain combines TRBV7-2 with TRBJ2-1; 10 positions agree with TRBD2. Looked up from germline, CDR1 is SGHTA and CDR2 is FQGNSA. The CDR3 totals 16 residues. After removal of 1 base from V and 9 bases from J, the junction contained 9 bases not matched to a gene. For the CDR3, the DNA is TGTGCCAGCAGCTTAGTTCCTAGCGGGAGTAAAGGTGAGCAGTTCTTC. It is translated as CASSLVPSGSKGEQFF.

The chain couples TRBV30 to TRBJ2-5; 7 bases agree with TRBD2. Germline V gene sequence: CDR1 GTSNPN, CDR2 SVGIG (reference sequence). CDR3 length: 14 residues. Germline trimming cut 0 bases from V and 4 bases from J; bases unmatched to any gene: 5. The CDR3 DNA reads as TGTGCCTGGAGTGTGGGCGGGAGCGGAGAGACCCAGTACTTC. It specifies CAWSVGGSGETQYF.

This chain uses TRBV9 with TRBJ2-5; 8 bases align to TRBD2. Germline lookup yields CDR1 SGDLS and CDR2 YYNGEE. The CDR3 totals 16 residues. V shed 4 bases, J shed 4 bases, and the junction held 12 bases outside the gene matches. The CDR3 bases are TGTGCCAGCAGCCCCCGGGAGGGCGGGAGTCGAGAGACCCAGTACTTC. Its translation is CASSPREGGSRETQYF. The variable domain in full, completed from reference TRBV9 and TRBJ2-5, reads DSGVTQTPKHLITATGQRVTLRCSPRSGDLSVYWYQQSLDQGLQFLIQYYNGEERAKGNILERFSAQQFPDLHSELNLSSLELGDSALYFCASSPREGGSRETQYFGPGTRLLVL.